These 21 T cell receptor beta chains share one sample of origin, sequenced in a study of T cell repertoires in cytomegalovirus infection. Each CDR3 protein is one row after TCRdb ran MiXCR on the reads. The data show roughly 240,000 distinct CDR3 sequences, with under 8.5% seen just once and 6.5% held by the top ten. The sample comprised PBMCs. These receptors came from a human donor in good health (CMV status not recorded). Some clones in this sample may be carry-over from other donors' samples.

The genes are TRBV20-1 and TRBJ1-5, with TRBD1 identical over 9 bases. The V segment lost 6 bases and the J segment 7 bases; nucleotides outside the gene matches: 7. Germline V lookup: CDR1 DFQATT, CDR2 SNEGSKA (reference sequence). CDR3 length equals 13 residues. CDR3 region: CSAYTGGGQPQHF. The DNA of the CDR3 is TGCAGTGCATATACAGGGGGCGGGCAGCCCCAGCATTTT.

This clonotype has a count of ten or more. The chain joins TRBV14 to TRBJ2-7, with D unclear. From germline, CDR1 is SGHDN and CDR2 FVKESK. Trimming cost V 5 bases and J 2 bases, with 7 bases left between them. This CDR3 has 12 residues. CDR3 sequence reads: CASSGHTYEQYF. CDR3 nucleotide sequence: TGTGCCAGCAGCGGCCACACCTACGAGCAGTACTTC.

This clonotype was counted only a few times. The gene calls are TRBV6-2 or TRBV6-3 and TRBJ2-1; D not certain. V lost 6 bases, J lost 1 base, and 4 bases lay in between. CDR1 and CDR2 (germline): MNHEY, SVGEGT. The CDR3 extends over 12 amino acids. The CDR3 protein is CASRRSYNEQFF. The DNA for the CDR3 is TGTGCCAGCAGAAGATCCTACAATGAGCAGTTCTTC.

This clonotype was picked up many times. The chain uses TRBV20-1 and TRBJ1-1; D is unresolved. Deletions cut 0 bases from V and 2 bases from J, with 10 bases between. Germline V CDR1 and CDR2: DFQATT, SNEGSKA (reference sequence). The CDR3 is made up of 14 amino acids. Here the CDR3 DNA reads TGCAGTGCTAGAGATGGTTCGATCAACACTGAAGCTTTCTTT. This encodes CSARDGSINTEAFF.

This clonotype was seen at least ten times. This sequence joins TRBV7-2 and TRBJ1-1; D is undetermined. CDR3 length: 14 amino acids. Germline V gene lookup returns CDR1 SGHTA and CDR2 FQGNSA. With 4 bases removed from V and 4 bases from J, the gap between germline ends came to 13 bases. CDR3: CASSSDLIGTEAFF. The CDR3, as DNA: TGTGCCAGCAGCTCGGACTTGATTGGCACTGAAGCTTTCTTT.

This clonotype occurred many times. The chain employs TRBV7-2 and TRBJ2-5, with 9 bases that match TRBD1. With 0 bases clipped from V and 3 bases from J, the junction kept 17 bases outside the gene matches. The CDR3 totals 20 residues. CDR1 SGHTA and CDR2 FQGNSA come from the germline V gene. CDR3 amino acids: CASSLALTDSGQGLEETQYF. The CDR3 DNA follows: TGTGCCAGCAGCTTAGCCCTGACCGACTCGGGACAGGGTCTTGAAGAGACCCAGTACTTC.

Only a few counts were recorded for this clonotype. The chain employs TRBV6-5 and TRBJ2-2; weak D call: TRBD1 (5 bases). Germline-derived CDR1 and CDR2 are MNHEY and SVGAGI. The CDR3 is 13 residues long. The V end was cut by 11 bases, the J end by 1 base, with 11 bases between. The DNA of the CDR3 is TGTGCCGTCTCAAGGGGGAACACCGGGGAGCTGTTTTTT. Its protein product is CAVSRGNTGELFF.

This clonotype has ten or more counts. The chain has TRBV5-5 and TRBJ1-5; TRBD1 is a possible D gene (5 bases). The CDR3 extends over 14 amino acids. In germline, CDR1 is SGHKS, CDR2 YYEKEE (reference sequence). The V end was cut by 7 bases, the J end by 1 base, with 12 bases between. CDR3 protein: CASAGGWSNQPQHF. CDR3 coding DNA: TGTGCCAGCGCTGGGGGGTGGAGCAATCAGCCCCAGCATTTT.

This clonotype was counted many times. The chain recombines TRBV20-1 with TRBJ1-3; 7 bases match TRBD1. V lost 7 bases, J lost 0 bases, and 3 bases stayed unmatched. The germline gives CDR1 DFQATT, CDR2 SNEGSKA (reference sequence). The CDR3 extends over 13 amino acids. The DNA for the CDR3 is TGCAGTGGGCAGGGGGTCTCTGGAAACACCATATATTTT. Protein: CSGQGVSGNTIYF.

J is TRBJ2-1 and V is TRBV3-1; possibly TRBD2 for D (5 bases). CDR1 and CDR2 (germline): LGHDT, YNNKEL (reference sequence). This CDR3 has 12 amino acids. The ends were cut back, 4 bases at V and 5 bases at J, with 6 bases in the middle. CDR3 sequence: CASSRTDNEQFF. Here the CDR3 DNA reads TGTGCCAGCAGCCGGACTGACAATGAGCAGTTCTTC.

This clonotype occurred a few times. This rearrangement joins TRBV30 to TRBJ1-2, with D possibly matching TRBD1 (6 bases). Germline assignment: CDR1 GTSNPN and CDR2 SVGIG (reference sequence). V was clipped by 3 bases and J by 2 bases, with 13 bases between them. The CDR3 has 14 residues. The CDR3 DNA follows: TGTGCCTGGAGCAACGGGGGCGGAAACTATGGCTACACCTTC. Translated, it gives CAWSNGGGNYGYTF. The full variable domain, completed using reference TRBV30 and TRBJ1-2, is SQTIHQWPATLVQPVGSPLSLECTVEGTSNPNLYWYRQAAGRGLQLLFYSVGIGQISSEVPQNLSASRPQDRQFILSSKKLLLSDSGFYLCAWSNGGGNYGYTFGSGTRLTVV.

A few counts support this clonotype. The chain joins TRBV5-3 to TRBJ1-1; no reliable D call. TRBV5-3 is an ORF, and what it does is uncertain. The CDR3 has 15 amino acids. V dropped 0 bases and J dropped 1 base, with 10 bases sitting between them. DNA for the CDR3: TGTGCCAGAAGCTTGGTAGGGCCGTCGAACACTGAAGCTTTCTTT. Translated: CARSLVGPSNTEAFF.

This clonotype was counted many times. The chain recombines TRBV28 with TRBJ2-5, with D perhaps matching TRBD1 or TRBD2 (5 bases each). V was shortened by 8 bases and J by 4 bases, with 14 bases between the two germline ends. This CDR3 is built from 13 residues. Germline V CDR1 and CDR2: MDHEN, SYDVKM. CDR3 in DNA: TGTGCCAGCGGCCCGTCGAGGGGAGAGACCCAGTACTTC. This encodes CASGPSRGETQYF.

This clonotype was seen ten or more times. The chain employs TRBV25-1 and TRBJ1-2; D not resolved. Germline assignment: CDR1 MGHDK and CDR2 SYGVNS. This CDR3 is 11 amino acids long. V was cut by 3 bases and J by 4 bases, with 3 bases left in between. Here the CDR3 reads CASSDGYGYTF. CDR3 bases: TGTGCCAGCAGTGACGGCTATGGCTACACCTTC.

This clonotype was detected ten times or more. The V call is TRBV10-3, the J call TRBJ2-7; 9 nucleotides align to TRBD1. Germline V CDR1 and CDR2: ENHRY, SYGVKD. V shed 4 bases, J shed 5 bases, and the junction held 6 bases outside the gene matches. The length of the CDR3 is 14 residues. CDR3 protein: CAISGGTGTDEQYF. The CDR3 DNA is TGTGCCATCAGTGGGGGGACAGGGACCGACGAGCAGTACTTC.

This clonotype was seen ten or more times. The chain uses TRBV5-4 and TRBJ2-6, with TRBD1 matching 7 bases. Germline-derived CDR1 and CDR2 are SGHNT and YYREEE (reference sequence). This CDR3 region has 15 residues. Losses at the gene ends were 4 bases for V and 6 bases for J; bases not matched to a gene: 7. CDR3 region: CASSRTGQSANVLTF. DNA for the CDR3: TGTGCCAGCAGCCGAACGGGACAGTCGGCCAACGTCCTGACTTTC. The complete variable domain, with remaining parts taken from reference TRBV5-4 and TRBJ2-6, reads ETGVTQSPTHLIKTRGQQVTLRCSSQSGHNTVSWYQQALGQGPQFIFQYYREEENGRGNFPPRFSGLQFPNYSSELNVNALELDDSALYLCASSRTGQSANVLTFGAGSRLTVL.

This clonotype was found many times. This sequence joins TRBV27 and TRBJ2-7, with D possibly TRBD1 on 6 matching bases. The CDR3 loop spans 17 amino acids. V was trimmed by 0 bases and J by 3 bases, leaving 18 bases between them. The V gene's germline CDR1 is MNHEY and CDR2 SMNVEV (reference sequence). CDR3 protein: CASSLSRPQTGNYEQYF. DNA for the CDR3: TGTGCCAGCAGTTTATCGAGGCCCCAGACAGGAAACTACGAGCAGTACTTC.

Remarks on this clonotype: One base away lies a much larger clone, so this may be a sequencing read error. The chain combines TRBV5-1 with TRBJ1-1, with D maybe TRBD1 (5 bases). Germline CDR1 SGHRS, CDR2 YFSETQ. The CDR3 extends over 17 amino acids. CDR3 region: CAGSPGGQGAGNTEAFF. CDR3 DNA sequence: TGCGCCGGCAGCCCCGGCGGTCAGGGTGCGGGGAACACTGAAGCTTTCTTT.

This clonotype was seen repeatedly, ten times or more. Written as DNA, the CDR3 is TGTGCCAGCAGTTCGACGGGACTAAGCGGTGGCACTGAAGCTTTCTTT. It is translated as CASSSTGLSGGTEAFF. The genes are TRBV2 and TRBJ1-1; D possibly corresponds to TRBD1 (5 bases). CDR3 length equals 16 residues. CDR1 and CDR2 from the germline V gene are SNHLY and FYNNEI. The V gene lost 5 bases and the J gene lost 4 bases, with 20 bases spanning the gap.

This clonotype has at least ten counts. CDR3 sequence: CASSLGGGGSTDTQYF. The CDR3 region has the DNA TGTGCCAGCAGCTTAGGCGGAGGGGGCTCGACAGATACGCAGTATTTT. The V and J genes are TRBV13 and TRBJ2-3; possible D gene TRBD1, 7 bases. The CDR3 sequence is 16 residues long. V gave up 0 bases and J gave up 3 bases, with 13 bases separating them. Per germline, CDR1 PRHDT and CDR2 FYEKMQ (reference sequence).

This clonotype has at least ten counts. The V and J genes are TRBV6-5 and TRBJ2-1; TRBD1 aligns across 7 bases. The CDR3 is 16 residues long. V lost 4 bases to trimming and J lost 0 bases; unmatched junction nucleotides: 6. CDR1 is MNHEY and CDR2 is SVGAGI in the germline V gene. The DNA of the CDR3 is TGTGCCAGCAGTTTGGGACAGCCGAGCTCCTACAATGAGCAGTTCTTC. It is translated as CASSLGQPSSYNEQFF.